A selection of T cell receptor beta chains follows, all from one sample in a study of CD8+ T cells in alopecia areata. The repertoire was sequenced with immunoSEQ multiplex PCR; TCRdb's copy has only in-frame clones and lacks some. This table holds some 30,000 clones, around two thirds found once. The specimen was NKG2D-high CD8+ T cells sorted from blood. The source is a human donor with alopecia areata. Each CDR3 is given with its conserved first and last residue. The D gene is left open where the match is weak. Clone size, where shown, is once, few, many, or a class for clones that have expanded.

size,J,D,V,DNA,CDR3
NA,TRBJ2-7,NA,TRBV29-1,TGCAGCGTTGCTGGGGGCCTCAGGTACGAGCAGTACTTC,CSVAGGLRYEQYF
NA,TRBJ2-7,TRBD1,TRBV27,TGTGCCAGCAGTTTGACAGGGCGGTACGAGCAGTACTTC,CASSLTGRYEQYF
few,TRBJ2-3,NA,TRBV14,TGTGCCAGCAGCCAGGGGGCCCTGAGGAGAGAAGATACGCAGTATTTT,CASSQGALRREDTQYF
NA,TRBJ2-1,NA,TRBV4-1,TGCGCCAGCAGCCAAGTCAGCGGGTCCTACAATGAGCAGTTCTTC,CASSQVSGSYNEQFF
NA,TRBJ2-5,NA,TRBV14,TGTGCCAGCAGCCCAGTGGGTACGGAGACCCAGTACTTC,CASSPVGTETQYF
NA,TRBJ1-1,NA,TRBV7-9,TGTGCCAGCAGCTTAGCGGTGGCAGGGCTTGAAGCTTTCTTT,CASSLAVAGLEAFF
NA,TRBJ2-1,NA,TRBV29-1,TGCAGCAAAATGACAGGTACCTACAATGAGCAGTTCTTC,CSKMTGTYNEQFF
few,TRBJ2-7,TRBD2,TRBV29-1,TGCAGCGTTTCCGGGACTAGTGATTACTACGAGCAGTACTTC,CSVSGTSDYYEQYF
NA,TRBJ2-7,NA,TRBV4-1,TGCGCCAGCAGCCAAGAATCGAGCTACGAGCAGTACTTC,CASSQESSYEQYF
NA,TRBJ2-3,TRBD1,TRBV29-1,TGCAGCGGATCCGGGACAGGGGGCCCCGCAGATACGCAGTATTTT,CSGSGTGGPADTQYF
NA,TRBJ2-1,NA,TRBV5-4,TGTGCCAGCAGCTTGGTATCGGACAATGAGCAGTTCTTC,CASSLVSDNEQFF
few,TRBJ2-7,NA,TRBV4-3,TGCGCCAGCAGCCCAAGGATACAGGGAAACTACGAGCAGTACTTC,CASSPRIQGNYEQYF
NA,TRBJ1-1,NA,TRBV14,TGTGCCAGCAGCCCGGGGCCGTCGAACACTGAAGCTTTCTTT,CASSPGPSNTEAFF
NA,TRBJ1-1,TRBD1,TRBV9,TGTGCCAGCAGCGTAGAGACAGGGGCTAACACTGAAGCTTTCTTT,CASSVETGANTEAFF
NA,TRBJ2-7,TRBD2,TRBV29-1,TGCAGCGTCCTAGCGGGAGGGAACTCCTACGAGCAGTACTTC,CSVLAGGNSYEQYF
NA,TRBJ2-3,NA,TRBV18,TGTGCCAGCTCAACGACAGGGGTTGCTAGCGGCGATACGCAGTATTTT,CASSTTGVASGDTQYF
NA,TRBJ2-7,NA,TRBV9,TGTGCCAGCAGCGTAGGGCTCTCGGCCGGGTCCGACGAGCAGTACTTC,CASSVGLSAGSDEQYF
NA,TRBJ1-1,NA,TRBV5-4,TGTGCCAGCAGCGGCAGGGTAGACACTGAAGCTTTCTTT,CASSGRVDTEAFF
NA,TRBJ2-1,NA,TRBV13,TGTGCCAGCAGCTCTACGGGGTATGAGCAGTTCTTC,CASSSTGYEQFF
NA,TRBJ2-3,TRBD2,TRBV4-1,TGCGCCAGCAGCCAAGACGAGGGAGGGAGCACAGATACGCAGTATTTT,CASSQDEGGSTDTQYF
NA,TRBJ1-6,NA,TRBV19,TGTGCCAGTAATTGGAGCGCAGGTCAACGATCACCCCTCCACTTT,CASNWSAGQRSPLHF
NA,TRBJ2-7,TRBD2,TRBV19,TGTGCCAGTAGTATAGTGACGACGGCGGGAGAGTACGAGCAGTACTTC,CASSIVTTAGEYEQYF
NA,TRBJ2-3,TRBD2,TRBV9,TGTGCCAGCAGCCCGGGGACTAGGCAGTCAACAGATACGCAGTATTTT,CASSPGTRQSTDTQYF
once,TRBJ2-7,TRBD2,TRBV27,TGTGCCAGCAGGGGACTAGCGGACGAGCAGTACTTC,CASRGLADEQYF
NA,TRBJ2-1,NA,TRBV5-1,TGCGCCAGCAGCTTGGTACCCTTGGGGGATGAGCAGTTCTTC,CASSLVPLGDEQFF
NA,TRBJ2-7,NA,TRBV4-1,TGCGCCAGCAGCCAAGAGCCGTACCAGGGATACGAGCAGTACTTC,CASSQEPYQGYEQYF
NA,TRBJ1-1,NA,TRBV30,TGTGCCCAGGGCGGGGACATGAACACTGAAGCTTTCTTT,CAQGGDMNTEAFF
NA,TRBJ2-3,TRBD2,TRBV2,TGTGCCAGCCTAGTGGTTACTAGCGGGGCAACAGATACGCAGTATTTT,CASLVVTSGATDTQYF
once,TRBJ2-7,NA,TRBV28,TGTGCCAGCAGTTTAAGGGGACGGCCCTCCTACGAGCAGTACTTC,CASSLRGRPSYEQYF
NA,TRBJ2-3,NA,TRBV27,TGTGCCAGCAGTCTCGGGACTGGCACAGATACGCAGTATTTT,CASSLGTGTDTQYF
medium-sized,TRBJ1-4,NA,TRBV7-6,TGTGCCAGCAGCTTCATCCCAAACACGGACGAAAAACTGTTTTTT,CASSFIPNTDEKLFF
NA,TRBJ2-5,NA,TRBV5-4,TGTGCCAGCAGCTTGGCCTTGGCCGCCCAAGAGACCCAGTACTTC,CASSLALAAQETQYF
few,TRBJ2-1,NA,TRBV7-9,TGTGCCAGCAGCCCCTACGTTAGCCCCTACAATGAGCAGTTCTTC,CASSPYVSPYNEQFF
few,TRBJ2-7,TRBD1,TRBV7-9,TGTGCCAGCAGTTGGGACAGGGCCTACGAGCAGTACTTC,CASSWDRAYEQYF
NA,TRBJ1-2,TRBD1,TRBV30,TGTGCCTGGAGTGTCGGACAGGGGGATGGCTACACCTTC,CAWSVGQGDGYTF
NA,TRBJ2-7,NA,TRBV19,TGTGCCAGTAGTGCAGGGTTCCACGAGCAGTACTTC,CASSAGFHEQYF
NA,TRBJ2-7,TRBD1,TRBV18,TGTGCCAGCTCACCACCGGGACAGAAATCCTACGAGCAGTACTTC,CASSPPGQKSYEQYF
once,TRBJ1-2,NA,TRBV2,TGTGCCAGCAGTGAAGCGTGGGGGGGAGATGGCTACACCTTC,CASSEAWGGDGYTF
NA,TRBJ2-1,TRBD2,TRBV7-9,TGTGCCAGCAGCTTGTCCGGACTAGCTTTGGATGAGCAGTTCTTC,CASSLSGLALDEQFF
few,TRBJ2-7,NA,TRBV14,TGTGCCAGCAGCCAAGAATCCGGGACCACATTCACCTACGAGCAGTACTTC,CASSQESGTTFTYEQYF
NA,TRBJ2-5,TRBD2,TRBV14,TGTGCCAGCAGCGAAGTCGCCCCGGGGGGCCAAGAGACCCAGTACTTC,CASSEVAPGGQETQYF
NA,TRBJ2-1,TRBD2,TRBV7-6,TGTGCCAGCAGCGTCCCTAGCGGGAGCAGGTATGAGCAGTTCTTC,CASSVPSGSRYEQFF
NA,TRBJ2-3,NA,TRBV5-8,TGTGCCAGCATCGCGACGATAGCGTGGGGGCGAGATACGCAGTATTTT,CASIATIAWGRDTQYF
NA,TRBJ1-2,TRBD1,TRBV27,TGTGCCAGCAATACAGGGGGCCGGAACTATGGCTACACCTTC,CASNTGGRNYGYTF
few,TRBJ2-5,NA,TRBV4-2,TGTGCCAGCAGCCAGGCCACAGGGAAAGAGACCCAGTACTTC,CASSQATGKETQYF
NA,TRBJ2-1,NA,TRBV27,TGTGCCAGCAGTTGGACAGCCTACAATGAGCAGTTCTTC,CASSWTAYNEQFF
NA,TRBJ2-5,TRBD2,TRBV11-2,TGTGCCAGCAGCTTAGTCCTACTACTAGCGGGGGGGCAAGAGACCCAGTACTTC,CASSLVLLLAGGQETQYF
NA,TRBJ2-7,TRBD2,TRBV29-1,TGCAGCGTACGACTAGCGGAATACGAGCAGTACTTC,CSVRLAEYEQYF